The rows below give T cell receptor beta chains drawn from one sample of a study of T cell repertoires in cytomegalovirus infection. TCRdb re-called the reads with MiXCR, one entry per CDR3 protein. The sample contains 60,000 to 85,000 distinct CDR3 sequences, approximately 22% of which appear only once. The antigens these receptors bind are not known. The sample taken for sequencing was PBMCs, sequenced either directly or after in vitro stimulation (not recorded which). Receptors were obtained from a human donor in good health (CMV status not recorded). Some clones in this sample may be carry-over from other donors' samples. CDR3s include the opening cysteine and the closing phenylalanine or tryptophan. A D gene is named only where the DNA matches it firmly. A row's size may be missing; if present it is once, few, many or a size class.

14	TRBV7-2	many	-	TRBJ2-2	TGTGCCAGCAGCTTAGCGCACGGGACCGGGGAGCTGTTTTTT	CASSLAHGTGELFF
10	TRBV23-1	-	-	TRBJ2-1	TGCGCCAGCCGGTCTCGGGAGCAGTTCTTC	CASRSREQFF
14	TRBV15	-	-	TRBJ1-3	TGTGCCACCAGCAATCGTCCCACTAGAAACACCATATATTTT	CATSNRPTRNTIYF
15	TRBV7-2	many	TRBD2	TRBJ2-2	TGTGCCAGCAGTTCGGGACTAGCGCGGACCGGGGAGCTGTTTTTT	CASSSGLARTGELFF
19	TRBV24-1	few	TRBD2	TRBJ2-2	TGTGCCACCAGTGACTTAGGACTAGCGGGAGGGCCGGACACCGGGGAGCTGTTTTTT	CATSDLGLAGGPDTGELFF
15	TRBV7-2	many	-	TRBJ2-2	TGTGCCAGCAGCTTAGTAGGACAGAGCACCGGGGAGCTGTTTTTT	CASSLVGQSTGELFF
15	TRBV12-3/TRBV12-4	few	TRBD1	TRBJ2-1	TGTGCCAGCAGTTTACGGTCAGGGGGCATGAATGAGCAGTTCTTC	CASSLRSGGMNEQFF
18	TRBV6-6	few	TRBD1	TRBJ2-5	TGTGCCAGCAGTTGGGGGATTACAGGGGGCGCAGGGTTGGAGACCCAGTACTTC	CASSWGITGGAGLETQYF
15	TRBV7-2	many	TRBD1	TRBJ1-2	TGTGCCAGCAGCTCATATCAGACAGGGTACTATGGCTACACCTTC	CASSSYQTGYYGYTF
16	TRBV7-2	-	-	TRBJ1-2	TGTGCCAGCAGCTTAGGCGTGGTTGGGGGGGGCTATGGCTACACCTTC	CASSLGVVGGGYGYTF
13	TRBV20-1	-	TRBD1	TRBJ2-1	TGCAGTGCTCCGGGACAGGGGTACAATGAGCAGTTCTTC	CSAPGQGYNEQFF
12	TRBV7-4	once	-	TRBJ1-5	TGTGCCAGCAGAAGGGAGAATCAGCCCCAGCATTTT	CASRRENQPQHF
20	TRBV7-9	-	TRBD1	TRBJ1-1	TGTGCCAGCAGCTTAGCCACAGGGTTGACAGGGGGTATCAGGGACACTGAAGCTTTCTTT	CASSLATGLTGGIRDTEAFF
13	TRBV10-3	-	-	TRBJ2-1	TGTGCCATCCGACCCGACCCGGCGAATGAGCAGTTCTTC	CAIRPDPANEQFF
14	TRBV7-8	many	TRBD1	TRBJ2-1	TGTGCCAGCAGCTTAGGGGACAGGGGCGATGAGCAGTTCTTC	CASSLGDRGDEQFF
18	TRBV7-2	many	-	TRBJ2-3	TGTGCCAGCAGCTTGGGGCGGGACTTGGCGGGGTACACAGATACGCAGTATTTT	CASSLGRDLAGYTDTQYF